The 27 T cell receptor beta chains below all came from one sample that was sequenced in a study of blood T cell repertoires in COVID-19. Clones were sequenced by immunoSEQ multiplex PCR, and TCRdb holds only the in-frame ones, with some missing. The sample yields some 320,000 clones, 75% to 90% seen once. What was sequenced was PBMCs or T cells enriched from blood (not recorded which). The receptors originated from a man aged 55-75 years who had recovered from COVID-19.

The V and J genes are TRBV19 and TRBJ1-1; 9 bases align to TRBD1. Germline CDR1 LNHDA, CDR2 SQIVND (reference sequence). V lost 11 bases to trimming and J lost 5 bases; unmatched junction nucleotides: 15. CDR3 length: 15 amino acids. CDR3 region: CASKEDRGIETEAFF. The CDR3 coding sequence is TGTGCCTCAAAGGAGGACAGGGGAATCGAAACTGAAGCTTTCTTT.

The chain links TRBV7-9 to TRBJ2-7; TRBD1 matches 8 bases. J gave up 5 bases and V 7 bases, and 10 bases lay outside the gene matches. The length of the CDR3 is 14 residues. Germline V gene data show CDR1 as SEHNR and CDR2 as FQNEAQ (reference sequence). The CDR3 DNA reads TGTGCCAGCACCCCGGACAGGGTGGTAAACGAGCAGTACTTC. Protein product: CASTPDRVVNEQYF.

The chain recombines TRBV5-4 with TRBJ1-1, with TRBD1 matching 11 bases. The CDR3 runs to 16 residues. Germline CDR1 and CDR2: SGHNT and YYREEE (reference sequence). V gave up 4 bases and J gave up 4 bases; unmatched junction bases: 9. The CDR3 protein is CASSRRDRGAGTEAFF. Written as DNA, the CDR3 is TGTGCCAGCAGCAGGAGGGACAGGGGGGCGGGCACTGAAGCTTTCTTT.

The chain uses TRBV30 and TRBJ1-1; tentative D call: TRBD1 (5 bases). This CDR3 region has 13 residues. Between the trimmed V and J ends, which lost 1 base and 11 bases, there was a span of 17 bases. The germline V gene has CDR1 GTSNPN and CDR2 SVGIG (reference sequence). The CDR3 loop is CAWSELRDWRAFF. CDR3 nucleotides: TGTGCCTGGAGTGAGCTGCGGGACTGGCGGGCTTTCTTT.

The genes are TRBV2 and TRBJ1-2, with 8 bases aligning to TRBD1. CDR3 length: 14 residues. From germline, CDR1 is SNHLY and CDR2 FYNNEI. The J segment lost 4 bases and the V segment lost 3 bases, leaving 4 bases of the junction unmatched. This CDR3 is CASSDGQGSYGYTF. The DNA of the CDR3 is TGTGCCAGCAGTGACGGACAGGGATCCTATGGCTACACCTTC.

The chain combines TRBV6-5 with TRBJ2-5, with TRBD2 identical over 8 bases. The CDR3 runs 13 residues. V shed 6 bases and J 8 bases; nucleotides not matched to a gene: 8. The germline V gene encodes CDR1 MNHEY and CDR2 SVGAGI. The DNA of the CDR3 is TGTGCCAGCAGCACGGGGGGGGAAGTTACCCAGTACTTC. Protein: CASSTGGEVTQYF.

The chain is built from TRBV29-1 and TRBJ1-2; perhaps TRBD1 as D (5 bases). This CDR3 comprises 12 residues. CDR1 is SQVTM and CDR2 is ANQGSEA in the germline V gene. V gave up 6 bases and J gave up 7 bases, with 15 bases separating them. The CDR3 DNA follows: TGCAGCGTAAAAAATGGTGGGGCTGGCTACACCTTC. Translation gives CSVKNGGAGYTF.

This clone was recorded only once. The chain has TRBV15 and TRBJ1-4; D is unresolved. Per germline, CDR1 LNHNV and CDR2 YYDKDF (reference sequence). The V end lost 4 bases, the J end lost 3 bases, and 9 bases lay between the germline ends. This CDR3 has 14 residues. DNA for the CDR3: TGTGCCACCAGCATCCCGGGGTCTAATGAAAAACTGTTTTTT. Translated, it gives CATSIPGSNEKLFF.

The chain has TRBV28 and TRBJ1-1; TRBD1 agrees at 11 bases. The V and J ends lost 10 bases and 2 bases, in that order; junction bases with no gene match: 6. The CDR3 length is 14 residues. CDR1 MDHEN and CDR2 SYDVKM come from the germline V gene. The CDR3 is CAMGTGGVNTEAFF. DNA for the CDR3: TGTGCCATGGGGACAGGGGGGGTTAACACTGAAGCTTTCTTT.

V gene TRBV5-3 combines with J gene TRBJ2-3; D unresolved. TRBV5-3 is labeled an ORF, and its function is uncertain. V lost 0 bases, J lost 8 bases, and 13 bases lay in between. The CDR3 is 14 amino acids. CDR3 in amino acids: CARSLGLAYATQYF. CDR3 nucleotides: TGTGCCAGAAGCTTGGGGTTGGCTTACGCTACGCAGTATTTT.

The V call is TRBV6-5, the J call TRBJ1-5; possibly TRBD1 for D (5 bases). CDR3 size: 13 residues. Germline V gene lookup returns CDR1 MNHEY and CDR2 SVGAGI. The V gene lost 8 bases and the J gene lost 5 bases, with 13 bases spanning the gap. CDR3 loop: CASRGTEYQPQHF. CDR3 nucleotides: TGTGCCAGCCGCGGGACGGAGTATCAGCCCCAGCATTTT.

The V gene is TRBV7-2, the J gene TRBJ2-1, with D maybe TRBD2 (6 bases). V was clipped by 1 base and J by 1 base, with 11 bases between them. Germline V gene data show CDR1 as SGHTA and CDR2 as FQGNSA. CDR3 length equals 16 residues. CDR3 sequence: CASSLDGSMSYNEQFF. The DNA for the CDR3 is TGTGCCAGCAGCTTAGACGGGAGTATGTCCTACAATGAGCAGTTCTTC.

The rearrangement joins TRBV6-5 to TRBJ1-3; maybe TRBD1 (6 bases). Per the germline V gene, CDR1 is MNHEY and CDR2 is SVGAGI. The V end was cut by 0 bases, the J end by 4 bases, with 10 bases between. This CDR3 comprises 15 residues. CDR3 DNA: TGTGCCAGCAGTTACTCTCAGGGGCCCGGAAACACCATATATTTT. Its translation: CASSYSQGPGNTIYF.

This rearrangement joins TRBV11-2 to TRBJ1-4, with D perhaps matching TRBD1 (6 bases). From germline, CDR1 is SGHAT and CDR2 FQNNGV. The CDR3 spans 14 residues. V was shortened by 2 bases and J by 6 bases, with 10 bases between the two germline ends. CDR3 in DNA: TGTGCCAGCAGCTTATACAGGGATGATGAAAAACTGTTTTTT. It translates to CASSLYRDDEKLFF.

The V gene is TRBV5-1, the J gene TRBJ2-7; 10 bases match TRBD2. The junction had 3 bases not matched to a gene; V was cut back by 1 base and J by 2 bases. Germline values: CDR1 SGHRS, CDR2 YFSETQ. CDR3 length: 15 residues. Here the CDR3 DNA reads TGCGCCAGCAGCTTGCTCACTAGCGGGGCCTACGAGCAGTACTTC. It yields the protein CASSLLTSGAYEQYF. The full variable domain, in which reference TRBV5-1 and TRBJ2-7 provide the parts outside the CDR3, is KAGVTQTPRYLIKTRGQQVTLSCSPISGHRSVSWYQQTPGQGLQFLFEYFSETQRNKGNFPGRFSGRQFSNSRSEMNVSTLELGDSALYLCASSLLTSGAYEQYFGPGTRLTVT.

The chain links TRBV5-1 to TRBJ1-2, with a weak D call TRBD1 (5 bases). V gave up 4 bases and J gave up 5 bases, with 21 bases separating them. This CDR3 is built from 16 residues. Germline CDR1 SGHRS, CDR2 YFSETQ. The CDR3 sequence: CASSPLGAPGVYGYTF. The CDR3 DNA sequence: TGCGCCAGCAGCCCCCTTGGGGCCCCGGGCGTATATGGCTACACCTTC.

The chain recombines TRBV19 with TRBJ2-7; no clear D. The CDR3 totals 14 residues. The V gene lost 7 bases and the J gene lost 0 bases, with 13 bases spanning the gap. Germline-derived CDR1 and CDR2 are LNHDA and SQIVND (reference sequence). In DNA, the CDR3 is TGTGCCAGTAAGGCCCAGCGCCACTCCTACGAGCAGTACTTC. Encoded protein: CASKAQRHSYEQYF.

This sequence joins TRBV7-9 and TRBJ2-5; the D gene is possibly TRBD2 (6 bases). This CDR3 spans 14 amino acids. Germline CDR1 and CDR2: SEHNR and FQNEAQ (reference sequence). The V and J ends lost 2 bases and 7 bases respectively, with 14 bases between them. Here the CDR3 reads CASSLLGAGGTQYF. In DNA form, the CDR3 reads TGTGCCAGCAGCTTACTAGGGGCCGGGGGGACCCAGTACTTC.

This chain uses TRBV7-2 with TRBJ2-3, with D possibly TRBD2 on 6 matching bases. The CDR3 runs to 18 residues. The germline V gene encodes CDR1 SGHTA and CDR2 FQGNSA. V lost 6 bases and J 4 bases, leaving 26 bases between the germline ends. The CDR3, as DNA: TGTGCCAGCAGTCGTGAATATAGGGCGGGATTGAGGGCAGATACGCAGTATTTT. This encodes CASSREYRAGLRADTQYF.

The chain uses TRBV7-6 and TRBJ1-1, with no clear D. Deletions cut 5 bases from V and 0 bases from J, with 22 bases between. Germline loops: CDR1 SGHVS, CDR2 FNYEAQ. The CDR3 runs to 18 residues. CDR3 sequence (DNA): TGTGCCAGCAGCCCCAAGGGAGGACGGAGGAGGGTGAACACTGAAGCTTTCTTT. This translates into CASSPKGGRRRVNTEAFF.

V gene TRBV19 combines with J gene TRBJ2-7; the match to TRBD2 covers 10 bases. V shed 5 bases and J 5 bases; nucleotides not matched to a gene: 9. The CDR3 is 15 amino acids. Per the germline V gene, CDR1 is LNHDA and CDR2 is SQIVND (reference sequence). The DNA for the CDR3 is TGTGCCAGTAGTTTTAGCGGGAGGCAGGATCACGAGCAGTACTTC. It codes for CASSFSGRQDHEQYF.

The CDR3 nucleotides read TGCGCCAGCAGTCTGTTCCAGGGGGATGCCTACGAGCAGTACTTC. It translates to CASSLFQGDAYEQYF. The genes are TRBV5-1 and TRBJ2-7; 7 bases line up with TRBD1. The CDR3 runs to 15 residues. The ends lost 5 bases at V and 2 bases at J; junction bases unmatched: 10. CDR1 and CDR2 (germline): SGHRS, YFSETQ. The full variable domain, with the rest looked up from reference TRBV5-1 and TRBJ2-7, is KAGVTQTPRYLIKTRGQQVTLSCSPISGHRSVSWYQQTPGQGLQFLFEYFSETQRNKGNFPGRFSGRQFSNSRSEMNVSTLELGDSALYLCASSLFQGDAYEQYFGPGTRLTVT.

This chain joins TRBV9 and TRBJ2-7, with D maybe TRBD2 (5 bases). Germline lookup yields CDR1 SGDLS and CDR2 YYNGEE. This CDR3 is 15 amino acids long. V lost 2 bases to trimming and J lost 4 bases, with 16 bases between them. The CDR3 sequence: CASSVWGALGYEQYF. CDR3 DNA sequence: TGTGCCAGCAGCGTCTGGGGAGCTCTCGGGTACGAGCAGTACTTC.

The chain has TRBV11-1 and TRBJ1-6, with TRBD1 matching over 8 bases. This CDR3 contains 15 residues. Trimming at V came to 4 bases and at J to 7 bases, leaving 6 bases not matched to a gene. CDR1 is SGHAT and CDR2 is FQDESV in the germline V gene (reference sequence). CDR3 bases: TGTGCCAGCAGCTCACAGACAGGGGCGAATTCACCCCTCCACTTT. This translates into CASSSQTGANSPLHF.

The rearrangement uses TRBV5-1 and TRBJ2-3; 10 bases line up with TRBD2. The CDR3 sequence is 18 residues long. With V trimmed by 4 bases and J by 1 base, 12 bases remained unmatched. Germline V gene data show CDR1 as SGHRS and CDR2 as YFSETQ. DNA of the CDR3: TGCGCCAGCAGCAACTACTGGTCCGGGACTAGCGGCACAGATACGCAGTATTTT. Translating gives CASSNYWSGTSGTDTQYF. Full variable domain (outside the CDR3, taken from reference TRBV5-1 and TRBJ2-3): KAGVTQTPRYLIKTRGQQVTLSCSPISGHRSVSWYQQTPGQGLQFLFEYFSETQRNKGNFPGRFSGRQFSNSRSEMNVSTLELGDSALYLCASSNYWSGTSGTDTQYFGPGTRLTVL.

The CDR3 here is CASSTPGGPNYGYTF. CDR3 coding DNA: TGTGCCAGCAGTACCCCGGGAGGACCTAACTATGGCTACACCTTC. The genes are TRBV28 and TRBJ1-2; D ambiguous. This CDR3 is 15 amino acids long. The germline V gene has CDR1 MDHEN and CDR2 SYDVKM. The ends were cut back, 5 bases at V and 0 bases at J, with 13 bases in the middle.

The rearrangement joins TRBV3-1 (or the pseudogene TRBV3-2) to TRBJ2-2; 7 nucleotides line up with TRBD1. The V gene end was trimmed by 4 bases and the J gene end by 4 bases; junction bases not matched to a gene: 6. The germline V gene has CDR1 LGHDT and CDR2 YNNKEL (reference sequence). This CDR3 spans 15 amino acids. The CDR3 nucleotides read TGTGCCAGCAGCCTATGGACAGGAACCACCGGGGAGCTGTTTTTT. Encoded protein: CASSLWTGTTGELFF.